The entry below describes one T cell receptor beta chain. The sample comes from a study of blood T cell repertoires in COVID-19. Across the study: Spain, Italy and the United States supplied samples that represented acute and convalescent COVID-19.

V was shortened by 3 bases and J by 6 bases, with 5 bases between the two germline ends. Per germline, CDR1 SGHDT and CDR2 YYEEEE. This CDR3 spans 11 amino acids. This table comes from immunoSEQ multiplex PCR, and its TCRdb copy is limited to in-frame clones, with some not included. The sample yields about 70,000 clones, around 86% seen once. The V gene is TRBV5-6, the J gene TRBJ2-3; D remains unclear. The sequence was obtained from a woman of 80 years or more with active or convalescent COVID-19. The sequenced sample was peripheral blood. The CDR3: CASSYSDTQYF. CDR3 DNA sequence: TGTGCCAGCAGCTATTCGGATACGCAGTATTTT. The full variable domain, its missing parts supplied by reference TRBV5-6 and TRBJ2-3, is DAGVTQSPTHLIKTRGQQVTLRCSPKSGHDTVSWYQQALGQGPQFIFQYYEEEERQRGNFPDRFSGHQFPNYSSELNVNALLLGDSALYLCASSYSDTQYFGPGTRLTVL.